The 14 T cell receptor beta chains below were found in one sample sequenced in a study of blood T cell repertoires in COVID-19 (dated by TCRdb to the early 2020s). The library relied on the immunoSEQ multiplex PCR assay. What TCRdb holds here is the immuneACCESS table cut down to in-frame rearrangements. Part of the clones is not present; checked against another copy, under half of the missing clones reflect an unresolved V gene, and the others are unexplained. Within this sample are about 140,000 clones, with around 79% of them counted one time only. The ten largest clones capture 2.5% to 3% of the sample. The sample was PBMCs or T cells enriched from blood (not recorded which). These receptors were taken from a woman between 50 and 59 years old who had recovered from COVID-19.

The chain couples TRBV6-6 to TRBJ1-5; weak D call: TRBD1 (6 bases). CDR1 is MNHNY, CDR2 SVGAGI, per germline (reference sequence). Trimming removed 5 bases at V and 1 base at J, with 9 bases between. The CDR3 covers 14 residues. The CDR3 sequence is CASSQGTSNQPQHF. CDR3 bases: TGTGCCAGCAGTCAGGGGACAAGCAATCAGCCCCAGCATTTT.

The CDR3 DNA reads as TGTGCCATCAGTGAATTCCTAGCGGGGAGTCAAGAGACCCAGTACTTC. This sequence encodes CAISEFLAGSQETQYF. This chain uses TRBV10-3 with TRBJ2-5; TRBD2 matches at 9 bases. Germline lookup yields CDR1 ENHRY and CDR2 SYGVKD. This CDR3 region has 16 residues. J gave up 2 bases and V 3 bases, and 7 bases lay outside the gene matches.

The chain couples TRBV10-3 to TRBJ1-1, with unresolved D. The CDR3 length is 13 residues. CDR1 is ENHRY and CDR2 is SYGVKD in the germline V gene. The V end lost 7 bases, the J end lost 4 bases, and 13 bases lay between the germline ends. CDR3 region: CAITQTEGTEAFF. The CDR3 bases are TGTGCCATCACTCAGACCGAGGGCACTGAAGCTTTCTTT.

This sequence joins TRBV6-5 and TRBJ1-1, with 7 bases matching TRBD1. Germline V CDR1 and CDR2: MNHEY, SVGAGI. Trimming removed 0 bases from V and 1 base from J; junction bases left unmatched: 5. The CDR3 sequence is 16 residues long. CDR3: CASSYSVGQPNTEAFF. CDR3 in DNA: TGTGCCAGCAGTTACTCGGTGGGACAGCCGAACACTGAAGCTTTCTTT.

The gene calls are TRBV13 and TRBJ1-5; possible D gene TRBD1, 6 bases. The germline gives CDR1 PRHDT, CDR2 FYEKMQ (reference sequence). Trimming removed 2 bases at V and 1 base at J, with 6 bases between. The CDR3 contains 14 residues. CDR3 in DNA: TGTGCCAGCAGCTTAAGGGGGAGCAATCAGCCCCAGCATTTT. Translated, it gives CASSLRGSNQPQHF.

This chain joins TRBV2 and TRBJ1-6; 7 bases agree with TRBD1. The V gene end was trimmed by 6 bases and the J gene end by 0 bases; junction bases not matched to a gene: 11. Germline assignment: CDR1 SNHLY and CDR2 FYNNEI. The CDR3 loop spans 18 amino acids. CDR3 DNA sequence: TGTGCCAGCAGCCTGCCCCCGGGACAGAGCTCCTATAATTCACCCCTCCACTTT. Translated: CASSLPPGQSSYNSPLHF. Full variable domain (rest looked up from reference TRBV2 and TRBJ1-6): EPEVTQTPSHQVTQMGQEVILRCVPISNHLYFYWYRQILGQKVEFLVSFYNNEISEKSEIFDDQFSVERPDGSNFTLKIRSTKLEDSAMYFCASSLPPGQSSYNSPLHFGNGTRLTVT.

This sequence joins TRBV19 and TRBJ1-5, with a weak D call TRBD1 (5 bases). Germline V CDR1 and CDR2: LNHDA, SQIVND (reference sequence). This CDR3 has 15 residues. The V end was cut by 5 bases, the J end by 7 bases, with 18 bases between. CDR3 nucleotide sequence: TGTGCCAGTAGTTTCGGGGGAAAGTTGGAACAGCCCCAGCATTTT. Its translation: CASSFGGKLEQPQHF.

CDR3 residues: CASSADRALEQYF. In nucleotides, the CDR3 is TGTGCCAGCTCAGCCGACAGGGCACTCGAGCAGTACTTC. The V call is TRBV18, the J call TRBJ2-7; 7 bases map to TRBD1. The V and J ends lost 5 bases and 6 bases, in that order; junction bases with no gene match: 7. The CDR3 is 13 residues long. CDR1 KGHSH and CDR2 LQKENI come from the germline V gene.

This clone was found a few times. V gene TRBV19 combines with J gene TRBJ1-2; no reliable D call. Trimming took off 6 bases at V and 4 bases at J, with 12 bases between the two ends. Germline V gene lookup returns CDR1 LNHDA and CDR2 SQIVND (reference sequence). The CDR3 is made up of 13 amino acids. DNA for the CDR3: TGTGCCAGTAGAAGTGGAGGGTCCTATGGCTACACCTTC. Translating it yields CASRSGGSYGYTF.

The V call is TRBV9, the J call TRBJ1-2, with TRBD1 identical over 9 bases. The germline CDR1 and CDR2 sequences are SGDLS and YYNGEE. The CDR3 sequence is 17 residues long. V trimming: 3 bases; J trimming: 11 bases; junction bases outside the gene matches: 20. CDR3 nucleotides: TGTGCCAGCAGCGAGTCACAGGGGGCGCCTCCCATGGAATCTTACACCTTC. Translation: CASSESQGAPPMESYTF.

This clone was seen just once. The V and J genes are TRBV5-1 and TRBJ2-2; the match to TRBD1 covers 8 bases. The CDR3 runs 16 residues. Germline V CDR1 and CDR2: SGHRS, YFSETQ. With V trimmed by 5 bases and J by 6 bases, 12 bases remained unmatched. The CDR3: CASRGPGQAQAGELFF. The CDR3 DNA reads TGCGCCAGCAGGGGGCCGGGACAGGCTCAAGCCGGGGAGCTGTTTTTT.

The chain combines TRBV14 with TRBJ2-3; TRBD2 matches at 13 bases. Trimming removed 7 bases from V and 7 bases from J; junction bases left unmatched: 5. The CDR3 is made up of 14 amino acids. Germline CDR1 and CDR2: SGHDN and FVKESK. The chain's CDR3 is CASTGLAGSNTQYF. CDR3 sequence (DNA): TGTGCCAGCACGGGACTAGCGGGGAGTAATACGCAGTATTTT. The whole variable domain, remainder taken from reference TRBV14 and TRBJ2-3, is EAGVTQFPSHSVIEKGQTVTLRCDPISGHDNLYWYRRVMGKEIKFLLHFVKESKQDESGMPNNRFLAERTGGTYSTLKVQPAELEDSGVYFCASTGLAGSNTQYFGPGTRLTVL.

This chain links TRBV30 with TRBJ1-5; tentatively, D is TRBD1 (5 bases). The CDR3 consists of 13 residues. The V gene's germline CDR1 is GTSNPN and CDR2 SVGIG (reference sequence). Trimming removed 1 base from V and 6 bases from J, with 10 bases in between. The CDR3 spells CAWSAQGGQPQHF. In DNA form, the CDR3 reads TGTGCCTGGAGTGCCCAGGGTGGTCAGCCCCAGCATTTT.

This clone was found a few times. J is TRBJ2-1 and V is TRBV5-1; 9 bases are a match to TRBD2. The CDR3 is made up of 15 amino acids. Germline CDR1 reads SGHRS; CDR2 reads YFSETQ. The V gene end was trimmed by 3 bases and the J gene end by 8 bases; junction bases not matched to a gene: 9. CDR3 protein: CASSSRVAGDHEQFF. Here the CDR3 DNA reads TGCGCCAGCAGCTCCAGGGTAGCGGGAGACCATGAGCAGTTCTTC.